A selection of T cell receptor beta chains follows, all from one sample in a study of shared clonotypes between healthy human individuals. Profiling relied on immunoSEQ multiplex PCR, and the TCRdb table lists in-frame clones only, not all of them. Altogether 700,000 to 950,000 clones are present, roughly 96% being singletons, with the ten largest covering under 0.25%. Sequences were obtained from naive CD8+ T cells sorted from blood. All receptors come from a man between 25 and 39 years old in good health. Both conserved end residues are part of each CDR3. Fields, in order: D gene, V gene, clone size, J gene, CDR3 DNA, CDR3 protein. The D gene is left open where the match is weak. Not every row has a clone size; where given, it reads once, few, many or a size class.

>NA|TRBV30|NA|TRBJ2-3
TGTGCCTGGAGTCCGAGTTCGTCTAGCACAGATACGCAGTATTTT
CAWSPSSSSTDTQYF
>TRBD1|TRBV7-2|once|TRBJ2-5
TGTGCCAGCAGCCCCGCAGGGGGCGGTATGGGGGAGACCCAGTACTTC
CASSPAGGGMGETQYF
>NA|TRBV6-5|once|TRBJ1-1
TGTGCCAGCCATCCCCAGCTGAACACTGAAGCTTTCTTT
CASHPQLNTEAFF
>TRBD1|TRBV9|NA|TRBJ2-7
TGTGCCAGCAGCCCCGGGACAGGGATCCCCTACGAGCAGTACTTC
CASSPGTGIPYEQYF
>NA|TRBV18|few|TRBJ1-4
TGTGCCAGCTTAACAGGCGGATCTGATGAAAAACTGTTTTTT
CASLTGGSDEKLFF
>NA|TRBV27|NA|TRBJ1-5
TGTGCCAGCAGTTTATTCGGTGATCAGCCCCAGCATTTT
CASSLFGDQPQHF
>NA|TRBV30|NA|TRBJ2-7
TGTGCCTGGAGTGGCCAGGGCCACGAGCAGTACTTC
CAWSGQGHEQYF
>TRBD1|TRBV19|NA|TRBJ1-1
TGTGCCAGTAGTATCGGGACAGGGGGCCCTGAAGCTTTCTTT
CASSIGTGGPEAFF
>NA|TRBV29-1|NA|TRBJ2-1
TGCAGCGTTGAAAGGCTAAACAATGAGCAGTTCTTC
CSVERLNNEQFF
>NA|TRBV6-6|NA|TRBJ2-1
TGTGCCAGCAGTTATACGGGCCCTAGCTCCTACAATGAGCAGTTCTTC
CASSYTGPSSYNEQFF
>TRBD2|TRBV6-5|NA|TRBJ2-7
TGTGCCAGCAGACGAAGACTAGCGGGCACCTACGAGCAGTACTTC
CASRRRLAGTYEQYF
>TRBD2|TRBV29-1|once|TRBJ2-7
TGCAGCGTTTTTCTAGCGGGAGAAGCCTACGAGCAGTACTTC
CSVFLAGEAYEQYF
>TRBD2|TRBV4-1|NA|TRBJ2-3
TGCGCCAGCAGCCAAGGACTAGCGGATAGCACAGATACGCAGTATTTT
CASSQGLADSTDTQYF
>TRBD1|TRBV14|few|TRBJ1-2
TGTGCCAGCAGCCAATATGGTTCAGGGACAGTGCTGATGGGCTACACCTTC
CASSQYGSGTVLMGYTF
>NA|TRBV7-2|NA|TRBJ2-3
TGTGCCAGCAGCAAAGTACCCTCGGGAGTTGTGGATACGCAGTATTTT
CASSKVPSGVVDTQYF
>TRBD1|TRBV28|NA|TRBJ2-7
TGTGCCAGCAGTTCGGTCAGGGGGCTCCCCCGCTACGAGCAGTACTTC
CASSSVRGLPRYEQYF
>NA|TRBV6-1|NA|TRBJ2-1
TGTGCCAGCAGTGAATGGGGGGGGACAGACAACAATGAGCAGTTCTTC
CASSEWGGTDNNEQFF
>TRBD1|TRBV7-9|NA|TRBJ2-2
TGTGCCAGCAGCTTACCCGGGACAGGGAACACCGGGGAGCTGTTTTTT
CASSLPGTGNTGELFF
>NA|TRBV10-3|NA|TRBJ2-5
TGTGCCATCAGGACCGAGGGCCAAGAGACCCAGTACTTC
CAIRTEGQETQYF
>TRBD2|TRBV2|NA|TRBJ2-1
TGTGCCAGTGGACTAGCGTTTTCCTACAATGAGCAGTTCTTC
CASGLAFSYNEQFF
>NA|TRBV7-6|NA|TRBJ2-7
TGTGCCAGCAGCTTAGAACCTCCTACAGGGTTCTACGAGCAGTACTTC
CASSLEPPTGFYEQYF
>NA|TRBV7-9|NA|TRBJ1-1
TGTGCCAGCAGCTCAGTAAGCACTGAAGCTTTCTTT
CASSSVSTEAFF
>NA|TRBV4-1|NA|TRBJ1-3
TGCGCCAGCAGCCTAGGCTGGGGGGACCCTGGAAACACCATATATTTT
CASSLGWGDPGNTIYF
>NA|TRBV4-1|NA|TRBJ2-7
TGCGCCAGCAGCCAAGTTTCGGGGGCCTACGAGCAGTACTTC
CASSQVSGAYEQYF
>NA|TRBV5-1|NA|TRBJ2-2
TGCGCCAGCAGCTCAACGTACAGGGTCACCGGGGAGCTGTTTTTT
CASSSTYRVTGELFF
>NA|TRBV19|NA|TRBJ1-1
TGTGCCAGTAGTCCCAGGACAGCGTGGTTTGAAGCTTTCTTT
CASSPRTAWFEAFF
>TRBD1|TRBV4-1|NA|TRBJ1-1
TGCGCCAGCAGCGCGTCCGGGACAGAGAATTTAGGTAACACTGAAGCTTTCTTT
CASSASGTENLGNTEAFF
>TRBD1|TRBV11-2|NA|TRBJ2-1
TGTGCCAGCAGCCTACTGGACAGGGGGCGCGATGAGCAGTTCTTC
CASSLLDRGRDEQFF
>NA|TRBV18|NA|TRBJ2-3
TGTGCCAGCTCACCACCCCTACAGGGGAGGTACACAGATACGCAGTATTTT
CASSPPLQGRYTDTQYF
>TRBD2|TRBV27|NA|TRBJ2-2
TGTGCCAGCAGTTCCCACGGACTAGCGGGAGGGCCCAGCACCGGGGAGCTGTTTTTT
CASSSHGLAGGPSTGELFF
>TRBD2|TRBV7-2|NA|TRBJ2-3
TGTGCCAGCAGCCCAATGCCGGGACTAGCGGGATGGAGCACAGATACGCAGTATTTT
CASSPMPGLAGWSTDTQYF
>TRBD1|TRBV4-1|NA|TRBJ1-1
TGCGCCAGCAGCCGAGCCGGGACAGGGTACACTGAAGCTTTCTTT
CASSRAGTGYTEAFF
>NA|TRBV9|NA|TRBJ2-6
TGTGCCAGCAGCGTAGCCTCAGGGGGGAGGGCCAACGTCCTGACTTTC
CASSVASGGRANVLTF
>TRBD1|TRBV7-9|NA|TRBJ1-2
TGTGCCAGCAGCTTAGTAACAGGGGGCAGAGACTATGGCTACACCTTC
CASSLVTGGRDYGYTF
>NA|TRBV15|NA|TRBJ2-1
TGTGCCACCAGCAGTCTCCCTAATGATCAGTTCTTC
CATSSLPNDQFF
>NA|TRBV7-6|NA|TRBJ2-4
TGTGCCAGCAGCTTGGAACCCAACGGAAACATTCAGTACTTC
CASSLEPNGNIQYF
>TRBD1|TRBV27|NA|TRBJ2-1
TGTGCCAGCAGTCCTAGTCGGGGACAGGGAGGAAATGAGCAGTTCTTC
CASSPSRGQGGNEQFF
>NA|TRBV5-6|NA|TRBJ2-1
TGTGCCAGCAGCTTGTCGGCTAGCAGGAGCTCCTACAATGAGCAGTTCTTC
CASSLSASRSSYNEQFF
>NA|TRBV11-2|NA|TRBJ2-7
TGTGCCAGCAGCGTATGGGACCTCTCCTACGAGCAGTACTTC
CASSVWDLSYEQYF
>NA|TRBV11-2|NA|TRBJ2-7
TGTGCCAGCAGCTCCCCCCTCATCAGCTACGAGCAGTACTTC
CASSSPLISYEQYF
>TRBD2|TRBV5-4|NA|TRBJ2-2
TGTGCCAGCAGCTGGGGACTAGCGGCAACCACCGGGGAGCTGTTTTTT
CASSWGLAATTGELFF
>TRBD1|TRBV5-1|NA|TRBJ2-7
TGCGCCAGCAGCGGAACCGGTGGGACAGGGGTCGACGAGCAGTACTTC
CASSGTGGTGVDEQYF
>NA|TRBV19|NA|TRBJ2-7
TGTGCCAGTTCACCGTGGGGGGCCTACGAGCAGTACTTC
CASSPWGAYEQYF
>NA|TRBV6-4|NA|TRBJ2-7
TGTGCCAGCAGTGGGGTTGAGGGGTCCAGTTCGGGCTACGAGCAGTACTTC
CASSGVEGSSSGYEQYF
>NA|TRBV18|NA|TRBJ2-6
TGTGCCAGCTCACCGGACGACTCTGGGGCCAACGTCCTGACTTTC
CASSPDDSGANVLTF
>TRBD2|TRBV10-3|NA|TRBJ2-5
TGTGCCATCAGTGAGTCGAGTGGACTAGCGGCCACCCAAGAGACCCAGTACTTC
CAISESSGLAATQETQYF
>NA|TRBV6-4|NA|TRBJ2-1
TGTGCCAGCAGTGACTTCGGAGGCAATGAGCAGTTCTTC
CASSDFGGNEQFF
>NA|TRBV7-7|NA|TRBJ2-5
TGTGCTAGCAGCTTAGCGCTCGGGGGTCAAGAGACCCAGTACTTC
CASSLALGGQETQYF